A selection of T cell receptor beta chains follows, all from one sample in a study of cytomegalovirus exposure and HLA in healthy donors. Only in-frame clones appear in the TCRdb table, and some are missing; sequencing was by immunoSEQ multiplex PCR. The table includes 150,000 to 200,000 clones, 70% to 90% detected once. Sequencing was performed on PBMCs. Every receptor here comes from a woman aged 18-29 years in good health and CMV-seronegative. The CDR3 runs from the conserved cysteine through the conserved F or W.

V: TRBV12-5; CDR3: CASGSTGGSNQPQHF
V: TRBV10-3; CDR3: CAIIETTLRDRDTQYF
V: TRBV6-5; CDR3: CASSRDWGETQYF
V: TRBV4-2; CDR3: CASSRELAGLAGAQGEQFF
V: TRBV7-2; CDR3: CASSLTGGQPQHF
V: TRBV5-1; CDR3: CASSPQGSEQYF
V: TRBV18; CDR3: CASSPGTGLAKNIQYF
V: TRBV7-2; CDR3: CASSFTGTSGSGGEQYF
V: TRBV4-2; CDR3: CASTQRDSYNSPLHF
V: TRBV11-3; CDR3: CASSTRGGGTDTQYF
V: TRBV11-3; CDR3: CASSPGVVGQPQHF
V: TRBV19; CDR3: CASSIEARLASYNEQFF
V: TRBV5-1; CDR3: CASSSGTSGTYEQYF
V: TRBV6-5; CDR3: CASSSISGASYEQYF
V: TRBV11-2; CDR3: CASSNSRGSYEQYF
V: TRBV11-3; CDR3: CASSLQGNEQFF
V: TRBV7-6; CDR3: CASSFFGTSGTNTGELFF
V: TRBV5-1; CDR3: CASSPKGMNTEAFF
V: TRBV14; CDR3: CASSHLSGMNTEAFF
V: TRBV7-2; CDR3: CASSLSRGYEQYF
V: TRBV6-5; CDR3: CASSRTGNLETQYF
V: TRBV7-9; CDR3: CASSPAEVGEGYTF
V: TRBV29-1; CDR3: CSVLDIRNYGYTF
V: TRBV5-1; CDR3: CASSLASGGNNEQFF
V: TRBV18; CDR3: CASSPSGDGYTF
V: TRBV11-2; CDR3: CASSLAGDPGGFF
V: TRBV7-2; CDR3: CASSSAPDTQYF
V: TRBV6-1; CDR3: CASSPSGFRIFYTF
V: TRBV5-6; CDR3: CASARGGPHEQYF
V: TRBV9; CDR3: CASSVARGNSPLHF
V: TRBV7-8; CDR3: CASSLRDRGLPYEQYF